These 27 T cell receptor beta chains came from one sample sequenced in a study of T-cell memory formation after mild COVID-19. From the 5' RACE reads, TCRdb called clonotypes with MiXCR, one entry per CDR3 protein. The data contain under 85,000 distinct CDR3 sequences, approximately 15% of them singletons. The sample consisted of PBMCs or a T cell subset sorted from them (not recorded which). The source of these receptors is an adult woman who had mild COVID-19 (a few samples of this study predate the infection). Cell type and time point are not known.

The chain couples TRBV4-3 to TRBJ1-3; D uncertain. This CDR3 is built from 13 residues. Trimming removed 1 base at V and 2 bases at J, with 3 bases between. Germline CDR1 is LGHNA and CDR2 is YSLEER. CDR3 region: CASSQVAGNTIYF. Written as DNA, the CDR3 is TGCGCCAGCAGCCAAGTAGCTGGAAACACCATATATTTT.

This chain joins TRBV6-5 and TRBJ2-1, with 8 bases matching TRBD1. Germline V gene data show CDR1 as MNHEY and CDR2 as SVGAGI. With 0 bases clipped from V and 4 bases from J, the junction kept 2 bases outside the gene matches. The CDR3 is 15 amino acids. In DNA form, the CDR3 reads TGTGCCAGCAGTTACTCGGACAGGGATTACAATGAGCAGTTCTTC. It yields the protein CASSYSDRDYNEQFF.

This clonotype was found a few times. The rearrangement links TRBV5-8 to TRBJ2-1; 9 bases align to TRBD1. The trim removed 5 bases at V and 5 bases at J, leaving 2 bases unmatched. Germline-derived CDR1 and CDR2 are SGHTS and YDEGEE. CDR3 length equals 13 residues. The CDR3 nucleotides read TGTGCCAGCAGTTGGACAGGGGACAATGAGCAGTTCTTC. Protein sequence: CASSWTGDNEQFF.

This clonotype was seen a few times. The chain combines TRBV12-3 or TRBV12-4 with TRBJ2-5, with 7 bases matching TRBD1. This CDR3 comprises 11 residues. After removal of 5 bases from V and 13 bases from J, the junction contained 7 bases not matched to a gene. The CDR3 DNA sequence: TGTGCCAGCAGTCTAGGGGGCCTCCCGTACTTC. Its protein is CASSLGGLPYF.

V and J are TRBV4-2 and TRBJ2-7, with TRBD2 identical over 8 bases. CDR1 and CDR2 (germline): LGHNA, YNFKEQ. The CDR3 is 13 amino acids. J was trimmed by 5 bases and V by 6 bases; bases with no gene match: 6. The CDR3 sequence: CASRSGGVDEQYF. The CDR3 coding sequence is TGTGCCAGCAGATCGGGAGGGGTCGACGAGCAGTACTTC.

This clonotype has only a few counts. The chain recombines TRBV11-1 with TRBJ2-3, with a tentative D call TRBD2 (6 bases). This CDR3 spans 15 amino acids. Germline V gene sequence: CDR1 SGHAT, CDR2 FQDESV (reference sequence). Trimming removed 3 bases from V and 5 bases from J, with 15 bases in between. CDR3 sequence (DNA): TGTGCCAGCAGCTTTGGAGGGAGCGAGGGAGATACGCAGTATTTT. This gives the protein CASSFGGSEGDTQYF.

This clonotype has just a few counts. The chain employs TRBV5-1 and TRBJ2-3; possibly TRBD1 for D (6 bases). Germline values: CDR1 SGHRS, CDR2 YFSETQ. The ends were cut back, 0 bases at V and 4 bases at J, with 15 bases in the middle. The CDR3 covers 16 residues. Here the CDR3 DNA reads TGCGCCAGCAGCTTGGCAGGGGCTGGAGACCCAGATACGCAGTATTTT. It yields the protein CASSLAGAGDPDTQYF.

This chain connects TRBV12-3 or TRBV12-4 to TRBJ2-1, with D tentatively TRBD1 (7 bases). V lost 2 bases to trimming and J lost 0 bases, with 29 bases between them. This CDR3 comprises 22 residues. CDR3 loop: CASSLRGYYTRGENPSYNEQFF. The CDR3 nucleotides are TGTGCCAGCAGTTTACGTGGCTATTACACCAGGGGGGAAAACCCCTCCTACAATGAGCAGTTCTTC.

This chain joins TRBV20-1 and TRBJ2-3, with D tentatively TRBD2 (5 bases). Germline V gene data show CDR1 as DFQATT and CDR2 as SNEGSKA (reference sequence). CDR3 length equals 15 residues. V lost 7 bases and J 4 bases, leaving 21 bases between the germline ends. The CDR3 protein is CSVPLPDSEADTQYF. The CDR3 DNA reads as TGCAGTGTCCCGCTCCCGGACTCTGAGGCAGATACGCAGTATTTT.

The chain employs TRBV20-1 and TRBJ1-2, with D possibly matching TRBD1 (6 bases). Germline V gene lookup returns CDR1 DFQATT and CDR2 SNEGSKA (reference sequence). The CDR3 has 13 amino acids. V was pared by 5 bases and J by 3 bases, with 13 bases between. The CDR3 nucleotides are TGCAGTGCTCATGGGGGCGGCGACTATGGCTACACCTTC. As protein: CSAHGGGDYGYTF.

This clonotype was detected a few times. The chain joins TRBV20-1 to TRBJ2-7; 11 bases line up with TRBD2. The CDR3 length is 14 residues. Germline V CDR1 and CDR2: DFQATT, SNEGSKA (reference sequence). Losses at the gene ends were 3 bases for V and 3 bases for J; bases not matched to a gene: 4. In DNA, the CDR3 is TGCAGTGCTAGGGACGGGACTAGCGGCTACGAGCAGTACTTC. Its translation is CSARDGTSGYEQYF.

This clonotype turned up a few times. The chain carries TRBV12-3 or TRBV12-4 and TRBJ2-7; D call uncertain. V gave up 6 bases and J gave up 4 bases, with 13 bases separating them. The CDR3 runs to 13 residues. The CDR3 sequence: CASSPGEPYEQYF. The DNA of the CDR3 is TGTGCCAGCAGCCCGGGCGAACCTTACGAGCAGTACTTC.

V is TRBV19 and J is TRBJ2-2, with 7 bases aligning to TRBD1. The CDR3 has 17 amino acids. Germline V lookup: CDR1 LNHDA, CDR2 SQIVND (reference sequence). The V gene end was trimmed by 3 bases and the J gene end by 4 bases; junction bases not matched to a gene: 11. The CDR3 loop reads CASSIPLDRVFTGELFF. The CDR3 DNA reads TGTGCCAGTAGTATCCCGCTCGACAGGGTTTTCACCGGGGAGCTGTTTTTT. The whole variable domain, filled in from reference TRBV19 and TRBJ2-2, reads DGGITQSPKYLFRKEGQNVTLSCEQNLNHDAMYWYRQDPGQGLRLIYYSQIVNDFQKGDIAEGYSVSREKKESFPLTVTSAQKNPTAFYLCASSIPLDRVFTGELFFGEGSRLTVL.

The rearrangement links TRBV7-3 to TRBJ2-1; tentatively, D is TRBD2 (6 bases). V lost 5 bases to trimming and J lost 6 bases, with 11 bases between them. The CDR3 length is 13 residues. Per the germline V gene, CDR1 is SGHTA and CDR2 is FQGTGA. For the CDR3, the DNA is TGTGCCAGCAGCCTCGTGGGGGGCAATGAGCAGTTCTTC. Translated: CASSLVGGNEQFF.

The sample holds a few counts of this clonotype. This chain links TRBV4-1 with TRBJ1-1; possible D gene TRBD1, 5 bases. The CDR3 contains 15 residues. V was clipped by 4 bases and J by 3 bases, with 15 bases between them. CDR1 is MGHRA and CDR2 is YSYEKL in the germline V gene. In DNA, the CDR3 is TGCGCCAGCAGCCCAATTCGGGGGAGGGACACTGAAGCTTTCTTT. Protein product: CASSPIRGRDTEAFF.

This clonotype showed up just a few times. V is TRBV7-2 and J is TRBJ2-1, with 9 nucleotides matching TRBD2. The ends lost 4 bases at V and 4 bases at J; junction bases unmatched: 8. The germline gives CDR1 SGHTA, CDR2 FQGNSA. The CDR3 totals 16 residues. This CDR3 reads CASSSPAGGWYNEQFF. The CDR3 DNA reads TGTGCCAGCAGCTCCCCGGCGGGAGGGTGGTACAATGAGCAGTTCTTC. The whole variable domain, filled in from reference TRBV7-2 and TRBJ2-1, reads GAGVSQSPSNKVTEKGKDVELRCDPISGHTALYWYRQSLGQGLEFLIYFQGNSAPDKSGLPSDRFSAERTGGSVSTLTIQRTQQEDSAVYLCASSSPAGGWYNEQFFGPGTRLTVL.

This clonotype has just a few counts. The CDR3 reads CASSSNRAYSTDTQYF. The CDR3 coding sequence is TGCGCCAGCAGCTCAAACAGGGCCTATAGCACAGATACGCAGTATTTT. The chain links TRBV5-1 to TRBJ2-3, with a weak D call TRBD1 (6 bases). Trimming shortened V by 3 bases and J by 0 bases, and 14 bases separated the two germline ends. Germline-derived CDR1 and CDR2 are SGHRS and YFSETQ. The CDR3 sequence is 16 residues long.

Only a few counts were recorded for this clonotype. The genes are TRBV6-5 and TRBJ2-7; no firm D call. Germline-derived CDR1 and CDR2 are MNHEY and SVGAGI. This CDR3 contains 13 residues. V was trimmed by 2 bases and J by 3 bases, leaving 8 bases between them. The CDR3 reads CASSYNPNYEQYF. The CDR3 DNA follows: TGTGCCAGCAGTTACAACCCGAACTACGAGCAGTACTTC.

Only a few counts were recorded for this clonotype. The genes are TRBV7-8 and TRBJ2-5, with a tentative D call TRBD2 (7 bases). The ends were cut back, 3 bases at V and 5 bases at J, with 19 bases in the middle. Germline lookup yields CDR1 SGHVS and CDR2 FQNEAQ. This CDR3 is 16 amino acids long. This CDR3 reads CASSFPDAGRGETQYF. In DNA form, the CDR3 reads TGTGCCAGCAGCTTCCCGGACGCAGGGAGGGGGGAGACCCAGTACTTC.

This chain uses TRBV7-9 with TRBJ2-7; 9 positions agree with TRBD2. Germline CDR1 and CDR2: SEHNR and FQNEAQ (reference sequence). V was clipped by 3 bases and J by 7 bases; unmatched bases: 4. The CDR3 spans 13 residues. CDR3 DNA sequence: TGTGCCAGCAGCTTGTCTAGCGGGGAAGAGCAGTACTTC. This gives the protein CASSLSSGEEQYF.

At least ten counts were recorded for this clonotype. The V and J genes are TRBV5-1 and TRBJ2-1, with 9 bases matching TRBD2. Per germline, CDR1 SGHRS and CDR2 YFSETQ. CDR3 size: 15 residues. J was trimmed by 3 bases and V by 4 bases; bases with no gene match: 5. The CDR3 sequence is CASSPPSGDYNEQFF. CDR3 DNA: TGCGCCAGCAGCCCCCCTAGCGGGGACTACAATGAGCAGTTCTTC.

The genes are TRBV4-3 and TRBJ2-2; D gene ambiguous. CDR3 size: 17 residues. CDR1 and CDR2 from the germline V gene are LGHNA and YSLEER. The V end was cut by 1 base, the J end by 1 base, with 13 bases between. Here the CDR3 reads CASSQGAALLNTGELFF. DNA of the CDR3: TGCGCCAGCAGCCAAGGGGCGGCCCTGCTGAACACCGGGGAGCTGTTTTTT.

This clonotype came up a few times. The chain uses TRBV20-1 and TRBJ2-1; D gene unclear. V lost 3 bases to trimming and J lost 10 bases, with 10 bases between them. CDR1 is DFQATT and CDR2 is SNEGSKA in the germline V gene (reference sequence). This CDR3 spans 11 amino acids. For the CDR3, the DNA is TGCAGTGCTAGGGTAGAATGGGAGCAGTTCTTC. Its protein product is CSARVEWEQFF.

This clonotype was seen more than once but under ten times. The CDR3 loop reads CASSFGTEQFF. DNA for the CDR3: TGTGCCAGCAGCTTTGGGACTGAGCAGTTCTTC. V usage is TRBV11-2 and J usage is TRBJ2-1; either TRBD1 or TRBD2 may supply D (5 bases each). With 3 bases removed from V and 9 bases from J, the gap between germline ends came to 6 bases. The CDR3 extends over 11 amino acids. Germline CDR1 is SGHAT and CDR2 is FQNNGV.

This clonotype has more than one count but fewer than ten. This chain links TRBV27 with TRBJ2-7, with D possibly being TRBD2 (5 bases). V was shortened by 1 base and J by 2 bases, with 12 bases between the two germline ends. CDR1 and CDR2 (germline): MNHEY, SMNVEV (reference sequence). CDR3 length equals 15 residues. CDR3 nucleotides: TGTGCCAGCAGTTTATTTGGCGGGCGAACCTACGAGCAGTACTTC. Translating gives CASSLFGGRTYEQYF.

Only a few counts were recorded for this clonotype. The CDR3 sequence: CASSPRGVGTEAFF. As DNA, the CDR3 is TGCGCCAGCAGCCCGAGAGGAGTTGGCACTGAAGCTTTCTTT. The chain has TRBV4-1 and TRBJ1-1; D not resolved. CDR3 size: 14 residues. The V and J ends lost 4 bases and 4 bases respectively, with 13 bases between them. Germline V gene data show CDR1 as MGHRA and CDR2 as YSYEKL.

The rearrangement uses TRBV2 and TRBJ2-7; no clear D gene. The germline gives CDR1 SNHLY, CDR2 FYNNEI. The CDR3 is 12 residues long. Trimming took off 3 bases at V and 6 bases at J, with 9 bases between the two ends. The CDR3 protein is CASSDRLGEQYF. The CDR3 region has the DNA TGTGCCAGCAGTGACAGACTGGGCGAGCAGTACTTC.